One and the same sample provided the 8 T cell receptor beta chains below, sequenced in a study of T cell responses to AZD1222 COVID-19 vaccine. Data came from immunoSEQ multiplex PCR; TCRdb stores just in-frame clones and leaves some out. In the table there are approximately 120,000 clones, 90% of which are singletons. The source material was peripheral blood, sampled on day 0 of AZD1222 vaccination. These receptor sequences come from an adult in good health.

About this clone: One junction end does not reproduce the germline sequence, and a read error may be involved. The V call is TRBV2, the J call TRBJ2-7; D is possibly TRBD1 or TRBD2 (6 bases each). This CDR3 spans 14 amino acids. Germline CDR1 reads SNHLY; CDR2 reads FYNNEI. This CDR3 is CASSEGGFTYEQYF. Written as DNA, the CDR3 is TGTGCCAGCAGCGAAGGGGGGTTCACCTACGAGCAGTACTTC.

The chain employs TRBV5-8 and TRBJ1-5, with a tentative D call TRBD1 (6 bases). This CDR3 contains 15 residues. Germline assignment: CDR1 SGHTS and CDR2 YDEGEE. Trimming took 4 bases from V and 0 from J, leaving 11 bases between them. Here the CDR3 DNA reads TGTGCCAGCAGCGGGGGACAATATAGCAATCAGCCCCAGCATTTT. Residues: CASSGGQYSNQPQHF.

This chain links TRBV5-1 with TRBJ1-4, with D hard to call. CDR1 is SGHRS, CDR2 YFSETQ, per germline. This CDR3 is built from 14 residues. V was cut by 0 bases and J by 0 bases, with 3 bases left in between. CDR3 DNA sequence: TGCGCCAGCAGCTTGGATGCAACTAATGAAAAACTGTTTTTT. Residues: CASSLDATNEKLFF. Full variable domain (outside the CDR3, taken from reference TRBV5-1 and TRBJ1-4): KAGVTQTPRYLIKTRGQQVTLSCSPISGHRSVSWYQQTPGQGLQFLFEYFSETQRNKGNFPGRFSGRQFSNSRSEMNVSTLELGDSALYLCASSLDATNEKLFFGSGTQLSVL.

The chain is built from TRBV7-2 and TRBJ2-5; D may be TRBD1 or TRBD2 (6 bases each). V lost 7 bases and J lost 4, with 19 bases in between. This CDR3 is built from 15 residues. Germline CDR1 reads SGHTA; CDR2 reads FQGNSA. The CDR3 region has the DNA TGTGCCAGCAACCTCCCGGAGGGGGTGGGAGAGACCCAGTACTTC. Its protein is CASNLPEGVGETQYF. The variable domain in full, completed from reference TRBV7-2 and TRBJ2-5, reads GAGVSQSPSNKVTEKGKDVELRCDPISGHTALYWYRQSLGQGLEFLIYFQGNSAPDKSGLPSDRFSAERTGGSVSTLTIQRTQQEDSAVYLCASNLPEGVGETQYFGPGTRLLVL.

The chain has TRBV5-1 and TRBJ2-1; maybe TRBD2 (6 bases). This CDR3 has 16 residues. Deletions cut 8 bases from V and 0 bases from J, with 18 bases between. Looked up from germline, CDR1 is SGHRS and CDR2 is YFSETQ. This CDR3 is CARGGVGSSSYNEQFF. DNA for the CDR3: TGCGCCAGGGGAGGCGTGGGTTCGAGCTCCTACAATGAGCAGTTCTTC.

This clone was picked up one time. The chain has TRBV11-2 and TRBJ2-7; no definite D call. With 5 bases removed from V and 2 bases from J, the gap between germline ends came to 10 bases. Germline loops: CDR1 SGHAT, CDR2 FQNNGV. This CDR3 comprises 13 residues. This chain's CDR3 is CASSDGQAYEQYF. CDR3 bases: TGTGCCAGCAGCGACGGGCAGGCCTACGAGCAGTACTTC.

As DNA, the CDR3 is TGTGCCAGCTGTAAGGAGAGGATGAAAATGGGAGGCTACACCTTC. Translated: CASCKERMKMGGYTF. V gene TRBV28 combines with J gene TRBJ1-2; D is ambiguous. The CDR3 loop spans 15 amino acids. Trimming left V 8 bases short and J 8 bases short, with 24 bases between. CDR1 MDHEN and CDR2 SYDVKM come from the germline V gene.

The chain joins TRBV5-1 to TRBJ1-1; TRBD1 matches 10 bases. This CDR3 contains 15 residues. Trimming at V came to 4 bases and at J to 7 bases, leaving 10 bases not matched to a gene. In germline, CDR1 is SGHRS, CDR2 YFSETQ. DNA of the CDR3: TGCGCCAGCAGCCTTGGGACAGGGGCCCGGGGTGAAGCTTTCTTT. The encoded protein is CASSLGTGARGEAFF.